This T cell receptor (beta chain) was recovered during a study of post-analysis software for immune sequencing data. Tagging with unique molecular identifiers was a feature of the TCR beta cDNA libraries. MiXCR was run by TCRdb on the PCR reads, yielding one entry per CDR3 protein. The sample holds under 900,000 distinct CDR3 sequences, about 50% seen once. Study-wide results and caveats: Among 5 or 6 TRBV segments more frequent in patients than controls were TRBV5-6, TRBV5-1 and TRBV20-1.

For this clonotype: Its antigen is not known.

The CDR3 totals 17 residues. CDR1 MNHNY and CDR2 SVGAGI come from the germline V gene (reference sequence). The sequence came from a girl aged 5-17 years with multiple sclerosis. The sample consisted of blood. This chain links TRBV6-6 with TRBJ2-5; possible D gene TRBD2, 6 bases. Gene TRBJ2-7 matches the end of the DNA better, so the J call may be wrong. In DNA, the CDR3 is TGTGCCAGCAGTTACGGGGAGGCGTCCCTTGGTTCCTACGAGCAGTACTTC. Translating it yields CASSYGEASLGSYEQYF.